The 5 T cell receptor beta chains listed next were all sequenced from one sample in a study of breast tumors, draining lymph nodes, adjacent tissues (dated by TCRdb to about 2016). The library came from multiplex PCR. Sequenced using an Illumina HiSeq 2000. TCRdb reprocessed the public reads (quality trimming at Q25 with fastp, clone calling with MiXCR) and kept in-frame beta chains. Here each entry gathers all rows of one CDR3 protein and keeps the most common genes and DNA. For this sample there are around 300,000 distinct CDR3 sequences; around 30% appear just once. The top ten clonotypes cover 0.85% to 1.2% of the sample. The axillary draining lymph nodes of breast cancer patients were the source of the lymph node samples. The sample comprised axillary lymph node tissue. The receptors were gathered from a female donor with breast cancer. Some clones in this sample may be carry-over from other donors' samples.

DNA of the CDR3: TGCAGTGCTAGAGTGGGGGGACTAGCGAGCGATGAGCAGTTCTTC. Its translation is CSARVGGLASDEQFF. This chain joins TRBV20-1 and TRBJ2-1; 10 positions agree with TRBD2. With 1 base clipped from V and 8 bases from J, the junction kept 8 bases outside the gene matches. The CDR3 is made up of 15 amino acids. From germline, CDR1 is DFQATT and CDR2 SNEGSKA (reference sequence).

This clonotype was seen repeatedly, ten times or more. The J gene is TRBJ2-3, the V gene TRBV7-3; perhaps TRBD1 as D (5 bases). Germline V gene sequence: CDR1 SGHTA, CDR2 FQGTGA. Trimming shortened V by 2 bases and J by 7 bases, and 13 bases separated the two germline ends. This CDR3 has 14 residues. Here the CDR3 reads CASSLDRGANTQYF. The CDR3 DNA sequence: TGTGCCAGCAGCTTAGATAGGGGTGCAAATACGCAGTATTTT.

The rearrangement uses TRBV19 and TRBJ2-1; TRBD1 matches 8 bases. Germline assignment: CDR1 LNHDA and CDR2 SQIVND (reference sequence). V gave up 9 bases and J gave up 5 bases; unmatched junction bases: 15. The CDR3 sequence is 16 residues long. CDR3 amino acids: CASRYRGQGGHNEQFF. As DNA, the CDR3 is TGTGCCAGCAGGTACCGCGGACAGGGTGGTCACAATGAGCAGTTCTTC.

This clonotype was seen at least ten times. J is TRBJ2-5 and V is TRBV20-1; 8 nucleotides line up with TRBD2. The CDR3 sequence is 13 residues long. V lost 7 bases to trimming and J lost 2 bases; unmatched junction nucleotides: 6. The germline V gene encodes CDR1 DFQATT and CDR2 SNEGSKA (reference sequence). CDR3 sequence (DNA): TGCAGTGGAAGACTAGCGTGGCAAGAGACCCAGTACTTC. It yields the protein CSGRLAWQETQYF.

About this clonotype itself: Since a much larger clone is just one base distant, this may be a read error. The V and J genes are TRBV5-4 and TRBJ2-7, with a possible D match to TRBD2 (6 bases). Germline CDR1 reads SGHNT; CDR2 reads YYREEE (reference sequence). This CDR3 has 12 residues. Here the CDR3 reads CAGSHRGTEQYF. DNA of the CDR3: TGTGCCGGCAGCCACCGGGGGACCGAGCAGTACTTC.